Detailed here is one T cell receptor (beta chain). Antigen specificity is unknown. Using its own MiXCR run on the 5' RACE reads, TCRdb lists one record per CDR3 protein. This sample yields hundreds of thousands of distinct CDR3 sequences, of which roughly 10% are seen a single time; approximately 0.46% belongs to the top ten. The CDR3 runs to 15 residues. CDR1 is MGHDK and CDR2 is SYGVNS in the germline V gene. With 6 bases removed from V and 3 bases from J, the gap between germline ends came to 16 bases. This specimen comes from a study of CD8 T cells in ankylosing spondylitis. Study-level results: Disease-associated clones were CD8+ and fairly uncommon in peripheral blood. One TCR beta motif, made up of under ten highly homologous variants, appeared characteristic of ankylosing spondylitis blood. As reported, disease-linked clones showed significant enrichment in matched ankylosing spondylitis synovial fluid.

Sequencing was carried out using blood, either unsorted or a sorted T cell fraction (not recorded which). This clonotype was obtained from a male donor with ankylosing spondylitis. The chain has TRBV25-1 and TRBJ2-3; D tentatively fits TRBD1 or TRBD2 (5 bases each). CDR3 amino acids: CASSGADTWTDTQYF. The CDR3 DNA sequence: TGTGCCAGCAGCGGGGCTGATACATGGACAGATACGCAGTATTTT.